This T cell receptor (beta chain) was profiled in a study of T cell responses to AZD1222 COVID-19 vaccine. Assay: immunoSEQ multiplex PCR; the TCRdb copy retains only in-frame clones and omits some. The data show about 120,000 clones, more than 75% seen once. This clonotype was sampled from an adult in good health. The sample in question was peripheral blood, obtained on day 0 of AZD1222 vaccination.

This CDR3 is CASRSLPGGGDEQYF. The CDR3 region has the DNA TGTGCCAGCAGATCTCTCCCAGGGGGCGGGGACGAGCAGTACTTC. V is TRBV27 and J is TRBJ2-7, with 8 bases fitting TRBD1. Germline V gene lookup returns CDR1 MNHEY and CDR2 SMNVEV (reference sequence). CDR3 length: 15 amino acids. J was trimmed by 5 bases and V by 6 bases; bases with no gene match: 12.